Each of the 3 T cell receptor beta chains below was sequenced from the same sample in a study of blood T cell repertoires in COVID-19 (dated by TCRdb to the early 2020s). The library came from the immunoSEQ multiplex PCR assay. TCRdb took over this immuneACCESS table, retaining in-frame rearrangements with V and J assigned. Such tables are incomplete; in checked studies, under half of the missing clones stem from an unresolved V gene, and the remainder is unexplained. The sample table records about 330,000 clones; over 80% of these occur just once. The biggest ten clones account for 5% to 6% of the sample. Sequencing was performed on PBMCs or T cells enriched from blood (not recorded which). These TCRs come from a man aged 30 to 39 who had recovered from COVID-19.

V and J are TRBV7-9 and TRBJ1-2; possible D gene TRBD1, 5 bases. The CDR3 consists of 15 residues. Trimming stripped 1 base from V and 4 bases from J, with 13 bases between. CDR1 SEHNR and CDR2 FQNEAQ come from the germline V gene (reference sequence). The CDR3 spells CASSLGAGMGYGYTF. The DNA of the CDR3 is TGTGCCAGCAGCTTAGGGGCAGGGATGGGCTATGGCTACACCTTC.

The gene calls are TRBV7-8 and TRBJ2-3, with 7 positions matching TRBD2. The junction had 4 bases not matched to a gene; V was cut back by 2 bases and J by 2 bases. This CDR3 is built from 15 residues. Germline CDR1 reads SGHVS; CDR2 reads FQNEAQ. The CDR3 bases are TGTGCCAGCAGCTTACTGGGGACTAACACAGATACGCAGTATTTT. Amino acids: CASSLLGTNTDTQYF.

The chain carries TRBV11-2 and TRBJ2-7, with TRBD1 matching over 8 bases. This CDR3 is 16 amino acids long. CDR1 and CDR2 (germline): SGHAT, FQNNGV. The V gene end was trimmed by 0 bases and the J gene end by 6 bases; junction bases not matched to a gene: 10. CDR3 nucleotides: TGTGCCAGCAGCTTAGAGGAGGGCAGGGGGCCGCGCGAGCAGTACTTC. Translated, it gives CASSLEEGRGPREQYF.